Following are 22 T cell receptor beta chains from one sample sequenced in a study of CD8+ T cells in alopecia areata. The treatment is: oral pan-JAK inhibitor, 5-10 mg twice daily. The authors extracted RNA and reverse transcribed it into cDNA as the sequencing template. Using immunoSEQ multiplex PCR, the repertoire was profiled, and TCRdb retains in-frame clones only, with some absent. This sample has under 150,000 clones, with roughly 82% found just once. The sample in question was CD8+ T cells sorted from blood, obtained at week 4, from a patient treated with tofacitinib. The receptors derive from a human donor with alopecia areata.

J is TRBJ2-1 and V is TRBV11-3; TRBD2 matches at 10 bases. Trimming took 5 bases from V and 4 from J; bases not matched to a gene: 8. The CDR3 length is 16 residues. CDR1 is SGHNT and CDR2 is YENEEA in the germline V gene. CDR3 residues: CASSPRTSGIYNEQFF. The CDR3 nucleotides read TGTGCCAGCAGCCCCCGGACTAGCGGAATATACAATGAGCAGTTCTTC.

The chain links TRBV5-1 to TRBJ2-1; a possible D gene is TRBD1 (6 bases). V was pared by 0 bases and J by 8 bases, with 12 bases between. Germline V CDR1 and CDR2: SGHRS, YFSETQ. CDR3 length: 14 amino acids. CDR3 coding DNA: TGCGCCAGCAGCTTGGCCCTGGGGGCCGATGAGCAGTTCTTC. This sequence encodes CASSLALGADEQFF.

The chain employs TRBV6-5 and TRBJ1-1; D uncertain. The CDR3 covers 15 residues. Trimming left V 0 bases short and J 1 base short, with 9 bases between. In germline, CDR1 is MNHEY, CDR2 SVGAGI. The CDR3 is CASSYSSLRNTEAFF. The CDR3 bases are TGTGCCAGCAGTTACTCCTCGCTGCGGAACACTGAAGCTTTCTTT.

J is TRBJ1-3 and V is TRBV2; D gene ambiguous. Germline CDR1 is SNHLY and CDR2 is FYNNEI. This CDR3 spans 16 amino acids. Trimming shortened V by 6 bases and J by 2 bases, and 17 bases separated the two germline ends. This CDR3 reads CASSQAPRFPGNTIYF. CDR3 in DNA: TGTGCCAGCAGCCAAGCCCCTAGGTTTCCTGGAAACACCATATATTTT.

The V and J genes are TRBV5-5 and TRBJ2-5, with D possibly TRBD2 on 7 matching bases. Trimming removed 3 bases at V and 2 bases at J, with 17 bases between. The CDR3 is 16 amino acids. The germline V gene encodes CDR1 SGHKS and CDR2 YYEKEE (reference sequence). The CDR3 DNA follows: TGTGCCAGCAGCTCCCATCTGGCGGGGGCTCAAGAGACCCAGTACTTC. Its protein is CASSSHLAGAQETQYF.

J is TRBJ1-6 and V is TRBV7-3; TRBD1 matches 9 bases. The V gene's germline CDR1 is SGHTA and CDR2 FQGTGA. Germline trimming cut 5 bases from V and 6 bases from J; bases unmatched to any gene: 2. CDR3 size: 14 residues. CDR3 nucleotides: TGTGCCAGCAGCCCGACAGGGGGTAATTCACCCCTCCACTTT. It yields the protein CASSPTGGNSPLHF.

The chain is built from TRBV5-6 and TRBJ2-1; D may correspond to TRBD1 or TRBD2 (5 bases each). V lost 0 bases and J lost 9, with 13 bases in between. Per germline, CDR1 SGHDT and CDR2 YYEEEE. The CDR3 loop spans 14 amino acids. The DNA for the CDR3 is TGTGCCAGCAGCTTGGGTCGGGGCAGAGGTGAGCAGTTCTTC. This encodes CASSLGRGRGEQFF.

The chain is built from TRBV15 and TRBJ1-2, with TRBD1 identical over 9 bases. From germline, CDR1 is LNHNV and CDR2 YYDKDF (reference sequence). This CDR3 contains 16 residues. V lost 2 bases to trimming and J lost 3 bases; unmatched junction nucleotides: 7. CDR3 nucleotides: TGTGCCACCAGCAGACGGGACAGGGTGGATCACTATGGCTACACCTTC. Residues: CATSRRDRVDHYGYTF. Full variable domain (outside the CDR3, taken from reference TRBV15 and TRBJ1-2): DAMVIQNPRYQVTQFGKPVTLSCSQTLNHNVMYWYQQKSSQAPKLLFHYYDKDFNNEADTPDNFQSRRPNTSFCFLDIRSPGLGDTAMYLCATSRRDRVDHYGYTFGSGTRLTVV.

The chain recombines TRBV27 with TRBJ2-6, with D hard to call. The length of the CDR3 is 14 residues. Germline values: CDR1 MNHEY, CDR2 SMNVEV (reference sequence). Trimming left V 8 bases short and J 0 bases short, with 8 bases between. The CDR3 nucleotides read TGTGCCAGCGGACGATACTCTGGGGCCAACGTCCTGACTTTC. Translated: CASGRYSGANVLTF.

The V call is TRBV19, the J call TRBJ1-1; D unclear. The germline V gene has CDR1 LNHDA and CDR2 SQIVND (reference sequence). This CDR3 is built from 11 residues. Between the trimmed V and J ends, which lost 5 bases and 4 bases, there was a span of 5 bases. CDR3 region: CASSWGTEAFF. The CDR3 nucleotides read TGTGCCAGTAGTTGGGGCACTGAAGCTTTCTTT.

The chain carries TRBV7-9 and TRBJ2-1; 7 bases are shared with TRBD2. CDR1 is SEHNR and CDR2 is FQNEAQ in the germline V gene (reference sequence). The CDR3 spans 18 residues. After removal of 5 bases from V and 7 bases from J, the junction contained 20 bases not matched to a gene. CDR3 in amino acids: CASSPAASGRPMGNEQFF. In DNA, the CDR3 is TGTGCCAGCAGCCCGGCGGCTAGCGGCCGCCCCATGGGGAATGAGCAGTTCTTC.

The V gene is TRBV7-6, the J gene TRBJ1-1, with 8 bases fitting TRBD1. The V segment lost 5 bases and the J segment 3 bases; nucleotides outside the gene matches: 5. The CDR3 spans 14 residues. Germline CDR1 is SGHVS and CDR2 is FNYEAQ. Here the CDR3 DNA reads TGTGCCAGCAGCCCGAAACAGGGGGACACTGAAGCTTTCTTT. Translating gives CASSPKQGDTEAFF.

This clone was detected only a few times. The chain links TRBV12-5 to TRBJ2-7, with a tentative D call TRBD2 (6 bases). This CDR3 has 13 residues. Germline CDR1 LGHNT, CDR2 FRNRAP. V lost 3 bases and J 1 base, leaving 7 bases between the germline ends. The CDR3 bases are TGTGCTAGTGGTTTCGGGGGATCCTACGAGCAGTACTTC. It codes for CASGFGGSYEQYF.

This rearrangement joins TRBV29-1 to TRBJ1-1; D call uncertain. Germline CDR1 SQVTM, CDR2 ANQGSEA. V gave up 5 bases and J gave up 6 bases, with 13 bases separating them. The CDR3 is 12 amino acids. The CDR3, as DNA: TGCAGCGTTTCGAGGGAAGACCCTGAAGCTTTCTTT. This encodes CSVSREDPEAFF.

The chain is built from TRBV4-1 and TRBJ2-7; the D gene is possibly TRBD1 (6 bases). The CDR3 is 16 amino acids. CDR1 is MGHRA, CDR2 YSYEKL, per germline. Trimming cost V 4 bases and J 1 base, with 17 bases left between them. The DNA for the CDR3 is TGCGCCAGCAGCCTGGAAGCACCAGGGGATTCCTACGAGCAGTACTTC. Its translation: CASSLEAPGDSYEQYF.

The V gene is TRBV7-9, the J gene TRBJ2-7; D uncertain. Germline V gene lookup returns CDR1 SEHNR and CDR2 FQNEAQ (reference sequence). The CDR3 is 12 residues long. Trimming left V 3 bases short and J 2 bases short, with 5 bases between. The CDR3 spells CASSFYPYEQYF. In DNA, the CDR3 is TGTGCCAGCAGCTTCTACCCCTACGAGCAGTACTTC.

The V and J genes are TRBV30 and TRBJ1-1; D ambiguous. The CDR3 runs to 14 residues. Trimming removed 0 bases from V and 7 bases from J, with 15 bases in between. CDR1 is GTSNPN and CDR2 is SVGIG in the germline V gene (reference sequence). CDR3 region: CAWSVVSVGYEAFF. The CDR3 coding sequence is TGTGCCTGGAGTGTAGTATCTGTCGGGTATGAAGCTTTCTTT.

This clone was observed a handful of times. This rearrangement joins TRBV7-9 to TRBJ2-7, with a tentative D call TRBD1 (6 bases). This CDR3 comprises 15 residues. Per germline, CDR1 SEHNR and CDR2 FQNEAQ (reference sequence). The V end was cut by 0 bases, the J end by 1 base, with 10 bases between. The CDR3 spells CASSLAQGQSYEQYF. Written as DNA, the CDR3 is TGTGCCAGCAGCTTAGCCCAGGGGCAATCCTACGAGCAGTACTTC.

The chain recombines TRBV4-1 with TRBJ1-5, with D maybe TRBD1 (6 bases). This CDR3 region has 17 residues. Trimming pared 0 bases from V and 0 bases from J, leaving 12 bases between. Germline V lookup: CDR1 MGHRA, CDR2 YSYEKL. The CDR3 region is CASSQEWGASSNQPQHF. CDR3 in DNA: TGCGCCAGCAGCCAAGAATGGGGGGCTTCTAGCAATCAGCCCCAGCATTTT.

This clone was seen only a few times. The chain employs TRBV19 and TRBJ1-1; D is possibly TRBD1 (6 bases). The CDR3 spans 14 residues. The V end lost 6 bases, the J end lost 4 bases, and 15 bases lay between the germline ends. Germline CDR1 is LNHDA and CDR2 is SQIVND (reference sequence). Here the CDR3 reads CASSNRESGTEAFF. CDR3 DNA: TGTGCCAGTAGCAACAGGGAATCTGGCACTGAAGCTTTCTTT.

There are a few counts of this clone. Other DNA sequences in the sample encode the same CDR3. The chain recombines TRBV29-1 with TRBJ2-1, with 9 bases aligning to TRBD1. The junction had 8 bases not matched to a gene; V was cut back by 7 bases and J by 7 bases. This CDR3 has 13 residues. Germline CDR1 reads SQVTM; CDR2 reads ANQGSEA. The CDR3 protein is CSAVDRGRNEQFF. Here the CDR3 DNA reads TGCAGCGCTGTGGACAGGGGTCGAAATGAGCAGTTCTTC.

This chain links TRBV29-1 with TRBJ1-1; no reliable D call. The ends were cut back, 0 bases at V and 8 bases at J, with 13 bases in the middle. The CDR3 is made up of 13 amino acids. Germline loops: CDR1 SQVTM, CDR2 ANQGSEA. CDR3 bases: TGCAGCGTTGAAGATCAAGCGATGGGAGAAGCTTTCTTT. It encodes CSVEDQAMGEAFF. The full variable domain, rest sourced from reference TRBV29-1 and TRBJ1-1, is SAVISQKPSRDICQRGTSLTIQCQVDSQVTMMFWYRQQPGQSLTLIATANQGSEATYESGFVIDKFPISRPNLTFSTLTVSNMSPEDSSIYLCSVEDQAMGEAFFGQGTRLTVV.